This TCR beta chain came from a study of cytotoxic CD8 clonotypes in ibrutinib-treated CLL. Overall study: When averaged across all of the samples, the counts came to 255,043 productive templates and about 100,000 productive rearrangements. Overall study findings and caveats: Public clonotypes were uncommon and contracted or stayed stable on treatment.

TCRdb keeps only in-frame clones here, not all; method: immunoSEQ multiplex PCR. This sample yields some 160,000 clones, of which 81% are seen a single time; roughly 1.9% belongs to the top ten. There are a few counts of this clone. Its specificity is unknown. Germline V CDR1 and CDR2: ENHRY, SYGVKD. The junction had 16 bases not matched to a gene; V was cut back by 2 bases and J by 7 bases. The CDR3 spans 19 residues. This chain uses TRBV10-3 with TRBJ2-5, with TRBD2 identical over 13 bases. The sequenced sample was PBMCs, obtained after 12 months of ibrutinib treatment. This receptor was obtained from a human donor with chronic lymphocytic leukemia. The CDR3 DNA reads as TGTGCCATCAGTGAGAGAGGACTAGCGGGAGCTCATCAATCGGGGACCCAGTACTTC. Translating it yields CAISERGLAGAHQSGTQYF.